The 10 T cell receptor beta chains below all came from one sample that was sequenced in a study of cytomegalovirus exposure and HLA in healthy donors. 13 Jbeta primers and 60 Vbeta primers were used for the PCR. Measured with immunoSEQ multiplex PCR; TCRdb has only the in-frame clones, and not every one. The sample includes 100,000 to 150,000 clones, around 76% of them seen just once. The specimen was PBMCs. The receptors stem from a male donor in good health and CMV-seronegative.

The chain uses TRBV2 and TRBJ1-3; 7 bases align to TRBD1. This CDR3 has 14 amino acids. J was trimmed by 3 bases and V by 5 bases; bases with no gene match: 4. The germline CDR1 and CDR2 sequences are SNHLY and FYNNEI. This CDR3 is CASSRQGLGNTIYF. Written as DNA, the CDR3 is TGTGCCAGCAGTCGACAGGGACTTGGAAACACCATATATTTT.

V and J are TRBV6-1 and TRBJ1-2; the D gene is possibly TRBD1 (6 bases). The CDR3 sequence is 15 residues long. CDR1 MNHNS and CDR2 SASEGT come from the germline V gene. Trimming removed 1 base from V and 4 bases from J, with 13 bases in between. The CDR3 bases are TGTGCCAGCAGTGAAGGGGTAGGGGGGGTCTATGGCTACACCTTC. The encoded protein is CASSEGVGGVYGYTF.

The V gene is TRBV29-1, the J gene TRBJ2-1; weak D call: TRBD1 (6 bases). V was clipped by 6 bases and J by 7 bases, with 10 bases between them. CDR1 is SQVTM and CDR2 is ANQGSEA in the germline V gene. The CDR3 runs 11 residues. CDR3 sequence (DNA): TGCAGCGTCATTACAGGGAATGAGCAGTTCTTC. Translating it yields CSVITGNEQFF.

This rearrangement joins TRBV5-4 to TRBJ2-6, with 7 bases fitting TRBD1. CDR3 length: 16 residues. Trimming took 0 bases from V and 2 from J; bases not matched to a gene: 2. The germline gives CDR1 SGHNT, CDR2 YYREEE (reference sequence). The CDR3 nucleotides are TGTGCCAGCAGCTTGGCCGACAGGGCTGGGGCCAACGTCCTGACTTTC. Amino acids: CASSLADRAGANVLTF. Full variable domain (outside the CDR3, taken from reference TRBV5-4 and TRBJ2-6): ETGVTQSPTHLIKTRGQQVTLRCSSQSGHNTVSWYQQALGQGPQFIFQYYREEENGRGNFPPRFSGLQFPNYSSELNVNALELDDSALYLCASSLADRAGANVLTFGAGSRLTVL.

This clone was seen only a few times. The V call is TRBV19, the J call TRBJ2-1; no clear D. The length of the CDR3 is 14 residues. With 3 bases removed from V and 0 bases from J, the gap between germline ends came to 6 bases. Germline lookup yields CDR1 LNHDA and CDR2 SQIVND (reference sequence). CDR3 protein: CASSIEYSYNEQFF. CDR3 in DNA: TGTGCCAGTAGTATCGAGTACTCCTACAATGAGCAGTTCTTC.

The chain joins TRBV23-1 to TRBJ2-1; weak D call: TRBD2 (6 bases). TRBV23-1 is an open reading frame, and its role is uncertain. The V end was cut by 5 bases, the J end by 0 bases, with 14 bases between. This CDR3 is built from 16 residues. The CDR3: CASSRRGIGSYNEQFF. As DNA, the CDR3 is TGCGCCAGCAGTAGACGGGGGATAGGCTCCTACAATGAGCAGTTCTTC.

The chain uses TRBV7-9 and TRBJ2-3; perhaps TRBD1 as D (6 bases). The CDR3 runs 16 residues. Germline V gives CDR1 SEHNR, CDR2 FQNEAQ (reference sequence). The ends were cut back, 5 bases at V and 6 bases at J, with 21 bases in the middle. Here the CDR3 reads CASSGLLTGKRDTQYF. CDR3 nucleotide sequence: TGTGCCAGCAGCGGACTTCTCACAGGGAAGAGGGATACGCAGTATTTT.

The chain links TRBV7-2 to TRBJ1-5; tentatively, D is TRBD1 (6 bases). This CDR3 has 16 amino acids. V was clipped by 4 bases and J by 6 bases, with 19 bases between them. CDR1 and CDR2 (germline): SGHTA, FQGNSA. CDR3 region: CASSSQGGGALQPQHF. CDR3 DNA sequence: TGTGCCAGCAGCTCCCAAGGCGGGGGGGCTCTTCAGCCCCAGCATTTT.

The chain has TRBV4-3 and TRBJ2-5, with D perhaps TRBD2 (6 bases). Judging by the DNA end, TRBJ2-7 fits better; the J call may be wrong. Looked up from germline, CDR1 is LGHNA and CDR2 is YSLEER. The CDR3 consists of 15 residues. CDR3 DNA sequence: TGCGCCAGCAGCCCCTTAGCGGACCCGAGCTACGAGCAGTACTTC. It yields the protein CASSPLADPSYEQYF.

The chain links TRBV6-5 to TRBJ2-3; possible D gene TRBD2, 5 bases. V lost 0 bases to trimming and J lost 1 base, with 11 bases between them. CDR3 length equals 16 residues. Per germline, CDR1 MNHEY and CDR2 SVGAGI. This CDR3 is CASSYSLDGGTDTQYF. The CDR3 DNA is TGTGCCAGCAGTTACTCACTAGACGGAGGCACAGATACGCAGTATTTT.